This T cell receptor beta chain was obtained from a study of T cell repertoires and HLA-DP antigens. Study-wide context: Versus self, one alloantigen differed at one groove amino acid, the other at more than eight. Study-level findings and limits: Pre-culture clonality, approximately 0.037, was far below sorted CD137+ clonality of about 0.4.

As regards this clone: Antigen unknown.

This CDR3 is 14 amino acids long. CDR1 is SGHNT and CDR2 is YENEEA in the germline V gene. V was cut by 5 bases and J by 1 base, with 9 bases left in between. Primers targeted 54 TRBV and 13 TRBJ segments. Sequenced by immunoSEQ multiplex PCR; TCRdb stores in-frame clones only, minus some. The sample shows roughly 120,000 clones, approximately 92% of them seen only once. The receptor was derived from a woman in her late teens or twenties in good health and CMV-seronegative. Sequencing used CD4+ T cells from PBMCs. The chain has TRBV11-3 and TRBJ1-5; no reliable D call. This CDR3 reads CASSHLGSNQPQHF. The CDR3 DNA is TGTGCCAGCAGCCACCTGGGGAGCAATCAGCCCCAGCATTTT.